This T cell receptor beta chain emerged from a study of blood T cell repertoires in COVID-19. Germline V lookup: CDR1 MNHNS, CDR2 SASEGT. This CDR3 spans 16 amino acids. V lost 4 bases, J lost 4 bases, and 10 bases stayed unmatched. Original processing notes: Counts of nucleated cells, estimated from reference gene primer amplification, were obtained. TCRdb keeps only in-frame clones here, not all; method: immunoSEQ multiplex PCR. V, J and clone size were drawn from that table, and D and trimming were deduced from the DNA. The sample contains about 210,000 clones, 80% to 90% of which appear only once.

The sequencing sample was made of peripheral blood. The V and J genes are TRBV6-1 and TRBJ1-5; 7 bases map to TRBD1. The sequence came from a man over 45 with active or convalescent COVID-19. The CDR3 DNA sequence: TGTGCCAGCAGTGGCAAAGGGACAGTTGGTAATCAGCCCCAGCATTTT. Translated: CASSGKGTVGNQPQHF.